This T cell receptor (beta chain) was obtained from a study of blood T cell repertoires in COVID-19. V shed 2 bases and J 7 bases; nucleotides not matched to a gene: 17. The CDR3 loop spans 17 amino acids. Germline CDR1 and CDR2: SGHTA and FQGTGA. Here immunoSEQ multiplex PCR was the method, and the copy in TCRdb shows in-frame clones only, minus some. Counted here are about 120,000 clones, over 80% occurring once; the ten biggest clones make up around 11%. This clone appeared a single time. The gene calls are TRBV7-3 and TRBJ2-7; 7 bases match TRBD2. Sequencing input: peripheral blood. The source of this sequence is a man aged 55 to 69 with acute or convalescent COVID-19. CDR3 nucleotide sequence: TGTGCCAGCAGCTTAGTCTTCCTAAAGCGGGACCTCGGGGAGCAGTACTTC. Its translation is CASSLVFLKRDLGEQYF.